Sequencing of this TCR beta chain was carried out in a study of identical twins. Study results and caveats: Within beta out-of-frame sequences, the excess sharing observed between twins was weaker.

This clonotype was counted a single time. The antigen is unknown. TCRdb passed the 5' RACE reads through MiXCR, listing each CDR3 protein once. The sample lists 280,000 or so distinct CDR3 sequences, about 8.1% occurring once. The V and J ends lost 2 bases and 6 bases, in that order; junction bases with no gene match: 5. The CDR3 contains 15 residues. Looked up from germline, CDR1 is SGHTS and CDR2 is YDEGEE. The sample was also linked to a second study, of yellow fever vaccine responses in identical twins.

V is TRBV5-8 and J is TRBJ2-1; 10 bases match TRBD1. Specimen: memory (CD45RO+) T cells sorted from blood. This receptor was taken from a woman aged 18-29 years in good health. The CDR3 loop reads CASSFGDRGINEQFF. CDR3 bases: TGTGCCAGCAGCTTCGGGGACAGGGGTATCAATGAGCAGTTCTTC.